This passage covers 2 T cell receptor beta chains from one sample sequenced in a study of T cells in Graves' hyperthyroidism and ophthalmopathy. Amplification of TCR beta CDR3 regions was performed using RNA transcripts as template. An initial round of RT-PCR targeting the TCR CDR3 relied on the HTBI primer set. MiXCR was run by TCRdb on the multiplex PCR reads, yielding one entry per CDR3 protein. The data show about 210,000 distinct CDR3 sequences, under 20% seen once. Source material: blood. The receptor set was obtained from a man aged 50 to 59 with Graves' hyperthyroidism.

The sample holds many counts of this clonotype. This chain links TRBV7-2 with TRBJ2-7, with TRBD1 matching over 7 bases. V lost 5 bases, J lost 2 bases, and 3 bases stayed unmatched. Germline V gene lookup returns CDR1 SGHTA and CDR2 FQGNSA. The CDR3 is 13 amino acids. The CDR3 sequence is CASSHRGAYEQYF. The DNA of the CDR3 is TGTGCCAGCAGCCACAGGGGTGCCTACGAGCAGTACTTC.

This sequence joins TRBV20-1 and TRBJ2-5, with D perhaps being TRBD1 or TRBD2 (5 bases each). In germline, CDR1 is DFQATT, CDR2 SNEGSKA (reference sequence). This CDR3 is built from 14 residues. CDR3 amino acids: CSKLLGAGRETQYF. DNA for the CDR3: TGCAGCAAGCTCCTCGGGGCCGGTAGGGAGACCCAGTACTTC.